The T cell receptor beta chain under discussion was sequenced for a study of T cell repertoires in cytomegalovirus infection. Study in general: Matching HLA type and CMV infection were both indicated by public TCR beta signatures.

The table lists this clonotype with a few counts. The target antigen is unknown. Broader study findings: The ex vivo response was dominated by HLA-C-restricted CMV-specific TCR beta clonotypes.

The V and J ends lost 6 bases and 5 bases, in that order; junction bases with no gene match: 6. The germline CDR1 and CDR2 sequences are MNHEY and SVGAGI. This CDR3 is 14 amino acids long. TCRdb passed the reads through MiXCR, listing each CDR3 protein once. The repertoire holds around 500,000 distinct CDR3 sequences, with more than 40% as singletons. This receptor was identified in a human donor in good health (CMV status not recorded). Some clones in this sample may be carry-over from other donors' samples. J is TRBJ1-5 and V is TRBV6-5; 8 bases map to TRBD1. Sequenced here: cultured PBMCs, sampled from culture after CMV antigen stimulation. CDR3 sequence: CASRGGTGDQPQHF. CDR3 sequence (DNA): TGTGCCAGCAGGGGCGGGACAGGCGATCAGCCCCAGCATTTT.